The clone carrying this TCR beta chain was counted many times. Its antigen is still unknown. RNA transcripts served as the template for amplifying TCR beta CDR3 regions. With the HTBI primer set, the TCR CDR3 went through a first round of RT-PCR. MiXCR, applied by TCRdb to the multiplex PCR reads, yields one record per CDR3 protein. The table has 300,000 to 400,000 distinct CDR3 sequences, roughly 15% seen once; the top ten hold roughly 21%. Unmatched junction bases numbered 9, after V lost 7 bases and J lost 5 bases. Germline values: CDR1 SNHLY, CDR2 FYNNEI. This CDR3 region has 14 residues. This sample was taken from a study of T cells in Graves' hyperthyroidism and ophthalmopathy. Study details: Peripheral blood was secured at the point of initial diagnosis, before any treatment. Regarding the study as a whole: The majority of expanded thyroid clonotypes above 0.001 also appeared in blood. With a median lead of about six months before onset, the model predicted ophthalmopathy.

Uncontrolled infection, other autoimmune disease, pregnancy or lactation led to exclusion. This chain links TRBV2 with TRBJ1-1, with 8 bases aligning to TRBD1. The TCR comes from a woman aged 30 to 39 with Graves' ophthalmopathy. Sample: blood. The CDR3 nucleotides read TGTGCCAGCAACCAGGACAGGGTTAGAACTGAAGCTTTCTTT. Translating it yields CASNQDRVRTEAFF.